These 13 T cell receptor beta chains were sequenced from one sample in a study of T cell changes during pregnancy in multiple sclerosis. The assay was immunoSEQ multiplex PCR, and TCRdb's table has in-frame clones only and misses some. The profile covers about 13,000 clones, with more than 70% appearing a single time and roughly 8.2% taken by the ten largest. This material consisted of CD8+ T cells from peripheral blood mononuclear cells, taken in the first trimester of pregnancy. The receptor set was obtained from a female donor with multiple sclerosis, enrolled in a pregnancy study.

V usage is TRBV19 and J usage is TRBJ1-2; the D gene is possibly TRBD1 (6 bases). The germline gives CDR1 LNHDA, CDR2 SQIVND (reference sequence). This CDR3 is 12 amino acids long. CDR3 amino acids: CATGYHHYGYTF. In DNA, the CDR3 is TGTGCAACAGGGTATCATCACTATGGCTACACCTTC.

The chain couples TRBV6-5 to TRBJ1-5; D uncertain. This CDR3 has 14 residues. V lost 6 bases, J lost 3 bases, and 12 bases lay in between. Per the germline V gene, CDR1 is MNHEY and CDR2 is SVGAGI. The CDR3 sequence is CASSHGVPNQPQHF. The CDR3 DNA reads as TGTGCCAGCAGCCACGGGGTGCCCAATCAGCCCCAGCATTTT.

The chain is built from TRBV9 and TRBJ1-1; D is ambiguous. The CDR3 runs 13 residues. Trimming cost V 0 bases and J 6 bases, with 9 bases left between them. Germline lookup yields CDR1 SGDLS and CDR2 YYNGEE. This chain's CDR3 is CASSVEMRAEAFF. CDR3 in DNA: TGTGCCAGCAGCGTAGAGATGCGCGCTGAAGCTTTCTTT. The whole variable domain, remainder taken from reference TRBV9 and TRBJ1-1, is DSGVTQTPKHLITATGQRVTLRCSPRSGDLSVYWYQQSLDQGLQFLIQYYNGEERAKGNILERFSAQQFPDLHSELNLSSLELGDSALYFCASSVEMRAEAFFGQGTRLTVV.

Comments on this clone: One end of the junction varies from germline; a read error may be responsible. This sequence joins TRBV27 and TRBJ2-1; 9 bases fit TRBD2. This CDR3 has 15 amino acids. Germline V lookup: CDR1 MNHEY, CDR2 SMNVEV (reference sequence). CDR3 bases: TGTGCCAGCAGACCCGGGACTAGCTCCTCCAATGAGCAGTTCTTC. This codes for CASRPGTSSSNEQFF.

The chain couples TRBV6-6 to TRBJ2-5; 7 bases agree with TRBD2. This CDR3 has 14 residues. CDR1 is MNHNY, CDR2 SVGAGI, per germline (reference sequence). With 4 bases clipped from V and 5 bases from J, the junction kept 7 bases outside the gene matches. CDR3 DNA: TGTGCCAGCAGTTCCCCGGGGGGTGGGGAGACCCAGTACTTC. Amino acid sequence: CASSSPGGGETQYF.

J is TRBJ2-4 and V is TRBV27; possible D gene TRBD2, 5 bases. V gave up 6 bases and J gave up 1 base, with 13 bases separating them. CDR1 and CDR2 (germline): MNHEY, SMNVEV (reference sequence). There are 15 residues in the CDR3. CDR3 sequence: CASRPTSFAKNIQYF. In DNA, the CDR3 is TGTGCCAGCAGACCTACTAGTTTCGCCAAAAACATTCAGTACTTC.

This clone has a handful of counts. CDR3 residues: CASSLSSDREGAFF. In DNA, the CDR3 is TGTGCCAGCAGTTTATCCTCCGACAGGGAAGGAGCTTTCTTT. J is TRBJ1-1 and V is TRBV27, with 7 bases lining up with TRBD1. The germline V gene encodes CDR1 MNHEY and CDR2 SMNVEV (reference sequence). V lost 0 bases, J lost 10 bases, and 8 bases stayed unmatched. This CDR3 spans 14 amino acids.

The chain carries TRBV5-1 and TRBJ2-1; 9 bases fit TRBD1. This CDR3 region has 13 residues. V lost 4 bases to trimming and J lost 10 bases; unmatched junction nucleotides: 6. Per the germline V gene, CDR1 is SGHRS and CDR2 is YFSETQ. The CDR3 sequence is CASSPGQGREQFF. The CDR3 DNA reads TGCGCCAGCAGCCCAGGACAGGGGAGGGAGCAGTTCTTC.

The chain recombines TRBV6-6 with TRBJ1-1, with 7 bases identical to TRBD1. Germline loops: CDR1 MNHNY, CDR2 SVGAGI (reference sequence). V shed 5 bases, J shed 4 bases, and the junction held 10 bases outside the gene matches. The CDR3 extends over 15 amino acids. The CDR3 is CASSLRQGRGTEAFF. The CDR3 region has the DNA TGTGCCAGCAGTCTCCGACAGGGAAGGGGCACTGAAGCTTTCTTT.

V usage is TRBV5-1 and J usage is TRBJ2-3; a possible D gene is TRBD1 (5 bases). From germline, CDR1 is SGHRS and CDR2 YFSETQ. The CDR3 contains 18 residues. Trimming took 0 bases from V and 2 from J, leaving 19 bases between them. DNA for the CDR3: TGCGCCAGCAGCTTGGATATAGGGGCTAAAGTCCTCACAGATACGCAGTATTTT. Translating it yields CASSLDIGAKVLTDTQYF.

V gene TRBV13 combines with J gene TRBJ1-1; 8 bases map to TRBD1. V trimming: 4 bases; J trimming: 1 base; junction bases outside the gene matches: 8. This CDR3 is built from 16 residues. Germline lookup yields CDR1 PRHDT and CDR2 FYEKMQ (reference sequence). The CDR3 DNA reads TGTGCCAGCAGCTCCGGACAGGGAAGAACGAACACTGAAGCTTTCTTT. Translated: CASSSGQGRTNTEAFF.

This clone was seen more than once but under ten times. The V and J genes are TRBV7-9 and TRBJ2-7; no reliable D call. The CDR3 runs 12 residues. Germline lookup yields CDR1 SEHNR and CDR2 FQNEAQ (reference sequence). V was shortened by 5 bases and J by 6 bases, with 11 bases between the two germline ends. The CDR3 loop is CASSHAALEQYF. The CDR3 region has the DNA TGTGCCAGCAGCCACGCGGCTCTCGAGCAGTACTTC.

DNA for the CDR3: TGTGCCAGTAGCGTTAGCTATGGGACAGGGACCGATGAAGCTTTCTTT. As protein: CASSVSYGTGTDEAFF. The rearrangement uses TRBV19 and TRBJ1-1; 9 bases agree with TRBD1. This CDR3 has 16 amino acids. Trimming removed 6 bases from V and 7 bases from J; junction bases left unmatched: 15. Germline V gene sequence: CDR1 LNHDA, CDR2 SQIVND (reference sequence).